Below, 24 T cell receptor beta chains from the same sample are listed, as sequenced in a study of T cell repertoires in cytomegalovirus infection (dated by TCRdb to the late 2010s). For sequencing, an Illumina HiSeq 1500 was employed. Starting from the raw public reads, TCRdb applied fastp trimming at Q25, assembled clones with MiXCR and retained in-frame beta chains. Every entry covers one CDR3 protein and lists the most common genes and DNA from its rows. The sample includes roughly 130,000 distinct CDR3 sequences, with approximately 8.8% observed a single time. The ten largest clones represent 10% of the sample. Source material: PBMCs. Source of these receptors: a human donor in good health (CMV status not recorded). Some clones in this sample may be carry-over from other donors' samples.

This clonotype has a count of ten or more. This chain uses TRBV7-2 with TRBJ1-5, with D hard to call. The germline CDR1 and CDR2 sequences are SGHTA and FQGNSA. V lost 6 bases and J 4 bases, leaving 10 bases between the germline ends. The CDR3 extends over 13 amino acids. The CDR3, as DNA: TGTGCCAGCAGTAATACTTTTAATCAGCCCCAGCATTTT. It encodes CASSNTFNQPQHF.

In its sample, this clonotype was seen many times. The rearrangement links TRBV29-1 to TRBJ1-2; the match to TRBD1 covers 7 bases. Trimming removed 6 bases from V and 3 bases from J; junction bases left unmatched: 4. The CDR3 length is 12 residues. From germline, CDR1 is SQVTM and CDR2 ANQGSEA. The CDR3 DNA is TGCAGCGTCACTGGACAGGACTATGGCTACACCTTC. The encoded protein is CSVTGQDYGYTF.

This clonotype was seen repeatedly, ten times or more. The chain combines TRBV28 with TRBJ1-1, with D unresolved. Germline CDR1 MDHEN, CDR2 SYDVKM. This CDR3 has 12 residues. V lost 5 bases and J 4 bases, leaving 8 bases between the germline ends. The CDR3 loop reads CASSLKGTEAFF. CDR3 sequence (DNA): TGTGCCAGCAGTCTTAAGGGCACTGAAGCTTTCTTT.

This clonotype is categorized as medium-sized. DNA of the CDR3: TGTGCCAGCAGGGAACAGGGTAGGGACTTCACTGAAGCTTTCTTT. It encodes CASREQGRDFTEAFF. The chain uses TRBV7-2 and TRBJ1-1; perhaps TRBD1 as D (6 bases). Germline V gives CDR1 SGHTA, CDR2 FQGNSA. The V and J ends lost 6 bases and 4 bases respectively, with 18 bases between them. The CDR3 length is 15 residues.

This clonotype appeared a few times. This sequence joins TRBV5-5 and TRBJ1-1; tentative D call: TRBD1 (6 bases). Germline V gene data show CDR1 as SGHKS and CDR2 as YYEKEE (reference sequence). V was pared by 2 bases and J by 7 bases, with 12 bases between. This CDR3 contains 13 residues. The CDR3 region is CASSFGGKGEAFF. The DNA for the CDR3 is TGTGCCAGCAGCTTCGGGGGCAAGGGTGAAGCTTTCTTT.

V is TRBV5-4 and J is TRBJ2-5; TRBD2 might be the D (6 bases). CDR3 length equals 15 residues. Trimming took off 4 bases at V and 1 base at J, with 14 bases between the two ends. CDR1 and CDR2 from the germline V gene are SGHNT and YYREEE (reference sequence). The DNA for the CDR3 is TGTGCCAGCAGCCTCGGTGGGGGGTTCCAAGAGACCCAGTACTTC. The encoded protein is CASSLGGGFQETQYF.

This clonotype was picked up many times. The J gene is TRBJ2-5, the V gene TRBV11-2; D not resolved. The CDR3 consists of 13 residues. V was cut by 2 bases and J by 1 base, with 5 bases left in between. Per the germline V gene, CDR1 is SGHAT and CDR2 is FQNNGV. The CDR3 nucleotides read TGTGCCAGCAGCTTACTGTCCCAAGAGACCCAGTACTTC. This gives the protein CASSLLSQETQYF.

This clonotype occurred many times. The V call is TRBV5-1, the J call TRBJ2-5; 7 bases are shared with TRBD2. V lost 2 bases and J lost 3; bases outside the gene matches: 7. This CDR3 has 15 residues. Germline V gene sequence: CDR1 SGHRS, CDR2 YFSETQ. CDR3 in DNA: TGCGCCAGCAGCTTCGCCGGGGGGAGTAAAGAGACCCAGTACTTC. This sequence encodes CASSFAGGSKETQYF.

This clonotype was observed many times. The rearrangement uses TRBV18 and TRBJ1-1, with D possibly matching TRBD1 (6 bases). The CDR3 length is 15 residues. Trimming left V 1 base short and J 0 bases short, with 9 bases between. CDR1 is KGHSH and CDR2 is LQKENI in the germline V gene. The CDR3 reads CASSPLTGLNTEAFF. Written as DNA, the CDR3 is TGTGCCAGCTCACCACTGACAGGATTGAACACTGAAGCTTTCTTT.

This clonotype was seen repeatedly, ten times or more. The chain has TRBV7-3 and TRBJ1-1; D might be TRBD1 (5 bases). Trimming shortened V by 2 bases and J by 1 base, and 8 bases separated the two germline ends. The germline CDR1 and CDR2 sequences are SGHTA and FQGTGA. The length of the CDR3 is 14 residues. In DNA, the CDR3 is TGTGCCAGCAGCTTAGGAGGGGAGAACACTGAAGCTTTCTTT. It codes for CASSLGGENTEAFF. Combining the CDR3 with reference TRBV7-3 and TRBJ1-1 gives the whole variable domain GAGVSQTPSNKVTEKGKYVELRCDPISGHTALYWYRQSLGQGPEFLIYFQGTGAADDSGLPNDRFFAVRPEGSVSTLKIQRTERGDSAVYLCASSLGGENTEAFFGQGTRLTVV.

The rearrangement joins TRBV5-1 to TRBJ1-2, with D possibly matching TRBD1 (6 bases). Trimming took off 4 bases at V and 6 bases at J, with 16 bases between the two ends. Germline V CDR1 and CDR2: SGHRS, YFSETQ. This CDR3 has 14 residues. CDR3 bases: TGCGCCAGCAGCGGCGGCAGGGGAAATGATGGCTACACCTTC. This encodes CASSGGRGNDGYTF.

The chain joins TRBV3-1 to TRBJ2-1; 9 bases fit TRBD1. CDR3 length: 14 amino acids. V was pared by 2 bases and J by 8 bases, with 4 bases of the junction left unmatched. Per the germline V gene, CDR1 is LGHDT and CDR2 is YNNKEL (reference sequence). This CDR3 is CASSQWDRDHEQFF. For the CDR3, the DNA is TGTGCCAGCAGCCAATGGGACAGGGACCATGAGCAGTTCTTC.

The chain is built from TRBV6-2 or TRBV6-3 and TRBJ2-5; 8 nucleotides agree with TRBD2. Germline CDR1 MNHEY, CDR2 SVGEGT. J lost 1 base, V lost 6 bases, and 4 bases had no gene match. The CDR3 loop spans 14 amino acids. DNA for the CDR3: TGTGCCAGCAGATGGGCGGGGGGCCAAGAGACCCAGTACTTC. This gives the protein CASRWAGGQETQYF.

This clonotype was counted a few times. The chain couples TRBV14 to TRBJ1-1, with 7 bases lining up with TRBD1. The CDR3 is 16 amino acids. Trimming at V came to 7 bases and at J to 5 bases, leaving 16 bases not matched to a gene. In germline, CDR1 is SGHDN, CDR2 FVKESK. The CDR3 sequence: CASTHLEGRGKTEAFF. In DNA, the CDR3 is TGTGCCAGCACTCATCTGGAGGGCAGGGGGAAGACTGAAGCTTTCTTT. The full variable domain, in which reference TRBV14 and TRBJ1-1 provide the parts outside the CDR3, is EAGVTQFPSHSVIEKGQTVTLRCDPISGHDNLYWYRRVMGKEIKFLLHFVKESKQDESGMPNNRFLAERTGGTYSTLKVQPAELEDSGVYFCASTHLEGRGKTEAFFGQGTRLTVV.

This clonotype showed up many times. The V gene is TRBV7-2, the J gene TRBJ1-1, with 9 bases lining up with TRBD1. The V and J ends lost 5 bases and 0 bases, in that order; junction bases with no gene match: 13. Germline values: CDR1 SGHTA, CDR2 FQGNSA. The CDR3 has 18 amino acids. CDR3 nucleotide sequence: TGTGCCAGCAGCAGAATCCGGGACAGGGTGGACATGAACACTGAAGCTTTCTTT. Translation gives CASSRIRDRVDMNTEAFF.

The table lists this clonotype with many counts. J is TRBJ1-1 and V is TRBV19; D is uncertain. The CDR3 is 13 residues long. V was pared by 4 bases and J by 1 base, with 7 bases between. Germline lookup yields CDR1 LNHDA and CDR2 SQIVND (reference sequence). The CDR3 is CASSTGSNTEAFF. The CDR3 nucleotides read TGTGCCAGTAGTACCGGATCGAACACTGAAGCTTTCTTT.

This clonotype came up many times. The chain joins TRBV28 to TRBJ2-7; 13 nucleotides agree with TRBD2. The CDR3 runs to 16 residues. The V segment lost 6 bases and the J segment 3 bases; nucleotides outside the gene matches: 8. Germline V gene sequence: CDR1 MDHEN, CDR2 SYDVKM. The CDR3 DNA follows: TGTGCCAGCAGACGAACTAGCGGGGGGGCGGTCTACGAGCAGTACTTC. Translating it yields CASRRTSGGAVYEQYF. Filled out from reference TRBV28 and TRBJ2-7, the complete variable domain reads DVKVTQSSRYLVKRTGEKVFLECVQDMDHENMFWYRQDPGLGLRLIYFSYDVKMKEKGDIPEGYSVSREKKERFSLILESASTNQTSMYLCASRRTSGGAVYEQYFGPGTRLTVT.

This clonotype was seen repeatedly, ten times or more. Written as DNA, the CDR3 is TGTGCCAGCAGTTTAGAAATTGCCGGGGAGCTGTTTTTT. As protein: CASSLEIAGELFF. The chain joins TRBV12-3 or TRBV12-4 to TRBJ2-2; D remains ambiguous. The V and J ends lost 1 base and 6 bases respectively, with 6 bases between them. This CDR3 contains 13 residues.

Remarks on this clonotype: A read error may account for a junction end that differs from germline. The chain joins TRBV28 to TRBJ1-6; weak D call: TRBD1 (5 bases). The CDR3 consists of 14 residues. Germline lookup yields CDR1 MDHEN and CDR2 SYDVKM. CDR3 coding DNA: TGTGCCGGCAGTCCGGGGGACCCAGGGTCACCCCTCCACTTT. Its translation is CAGSPGDPGSPLHF.

This clonotype was seen a handful of times. The V and J genes are TRBV12-3 or TRBV12-4 and TRBJ2-5; 8 bases fit TRBD2. This CDR3 contains 14 residues. The junction had 6 bases not matched to a gene; V was cut back by 1 base and J by 8 bases. DNA for the CDR3: TGTGCCAGCAGTTTAGGCGGGGGGACGGCTACCCAGTACTTC. This codes for CASSLGGGTATQYF.

This clonotype was seen ten or more times. V is TRBV7-2 and J is TRBJ2-1; no reliable D call. With 2 bases removed from V and 7 bases from J, the gap between germline ends came to 6 bases. This CDR3 is 12 amino acids long. The germline CDR1 and CDR2 sequences are SGHTA and FQGNSA. The DNA for the CDR3 is TGTGCCAGCAGCTTATATGGGAATGAGCAGTTCTTC. It is translated as CASSLYGNEQFF.

This clonotype was found many times. This chain connects TRBV7-3 to TRBJ1-2; D possibly corresponds to TRBD1 (6 bases). V lost 1 base and J lost 7, with 10 bases in between. The CDR3 consists of 13 residues. Germline V gene sequence: CDR1 SGHTA, CDR2 FQGTGA. The CDR3 DNA reads as TGTGCCAGCAGCTTAAGAACAGGGAGTGGCTACACCTTC. Translating it yields CASSLRTGSGYTF.

V and J are TRBV3-1 and TRBJ2-1, with no clear D. The germline V and J ends were trimmed by 0 bases and 2 bases, with 8 bases remaining between them. The CDR3 totals 15 residues. Germline V gene sequence: CDR1 LGHDT, CDR2 YNNKEL (reference sequence). The CDR3 region is CASSQDRQTYNEQFF. DNA for the CDR3: TGTGCCAGCAGCCAAGACCGGCAGACCTACAATGAGCAGTTCTTC.

This clonotype has only a few counts. This chain links TRBV20-1 with TRBJ1-2, with unresolved D. This CDR3 has 12 amino acids. Germline CDR1 DFQATT, CDR2 SNEGSKA (reference sequence). Trimming took off 6 bases at V and 3 bases at J, with 11 bases between the two ends. CDR3 sequence: CSAHRRDYGYTF. In DNA, the CDR3 is TGCAGTGCCCATAGACGGGACTATGGCTACACCTTC.